This T cell receptor (beta chain) originates from a study of control samples from healthy donors and cancer patients. Clones were read by immunoSEQ multiplex PCR, and TCRdb kept only the in-frame ones, dropping some. The data show tens of thousands of clones, approximately 80% seen once. Germline CDR1 is LGHDT and CDR2 is YNNKEL (reference sequence). The CDR3 is 16 residues long. Between the trimmed V and J ends, which lost 3 bases and 3 bases, there was a span of 16 bases. The TCR was taken from a woman aged 45-65 years with lung cancer. J is TRBJ2-3 and V is TRBV3-1 (or the pseudogene TRBV3-2); the D gene could be TRBD1 or TRBD2 (5 bases each). Sequencing was performed on PBMCs. The chain's CDR3 is CASSHRLGVGTDTQYF. In DNA form, the CDR3 reads TGTGCCAGCAGCCATCGGTTGGGGGTAGGGACAGATACGCAGTATTTT.